This paragraph covers one TCR beta chain sequence. The CDR3 runs to 15 residues. Germline CDR1 and CDR2: WNHNN and SYGVQD (reference sequence). Trimming removed 8 bases at V and 4 bases at J, with 18 bases between. The data were obtained in a study of T cell responses to AZD1222 COVID-19 vaccine. The method was immunoSEQ multiplex PCR; TCRdb's version includes in-frame clones alone and lacks a portion of them. The sample holds approximately 190,000 clones, approximately 92% seen once. The sequence came from an adult in good health. The specimen comprised peripheral blood, sampled on day 0 of AZD1222 vaccination. J is TRBJ1-5 and V is TRBV10-1, with a weak D call TRBD1 (6 bases). The CDR3 loop is CASSLGRGKNQPQHF. The DNA for the CDR3 is TGCGCCAGCTCCCTCGGCAGGGGAAAGAATCAGCCCCAGCATTTT.